This TCR beta chain came from a study of cytomegalovirus exposure and HLA in healthy donors. Whole-study findings and limits: Whilst most TCR sequences proved rare, a subset of public TCRs occurred across many donors.

The donors were members of the validation cohort, which comprised 120 subjects and was separate from the first cohort of 670 or so subjects. As for this clone: Its cognate antigen is unknown.

Here immunoSEQ multiplex PCR was the method, and the copy in TCRdb shows in-frame clones only, minus some. The sample carries some 140,000 clones, 75% to 90% recorded once. The V and J ends lost 6 bases and 7 bases, in that order; junction bases with no gene match: 8. The V gene's germline CDR1 is LGHNT and CDR2 FRNRAP. This CDR3 is 13 amino acids long. The chain combines TRBV12-5 with TRBJ1-2, with 7 bases that match TRBD1. Input material: PBMCs. This sequence was found in a woman in her late teens or twenties in good health and CMV-seropositive. CDR3 region: CASGSTGTFGYTF. The DNA for the CDR3 is TGTGCTAGTGGGTCGACAGGGACATTTGGCTACACCTTC.